The 10 T cell receptor beta chains reported below all come from one sample, sequenced in a study of identical twins. TCRdb processed the 5' RACE reads anew with MiXCR; each CDR3 protein has one entry. The sample carries 750,000 to 950,000 distinct CDR3 sequences, over 9% recorded once. The same sample was also studied in work on yellow fever vaccine responses in identical twins.

Sequenced: PBMCs. Receptors were obtained from a woman younger than 30 in good health.

The genes are TRBV24-1 and TRBJ2-1; 11 bases map to TRBD2. Trimming at V came to 5 bases and at J to 6 bases, leaving 8 bases not matched to a gene. The length of the CDR3 is 16 residues. CDR1 and CDR2 from the germline V gene are KGHDR and SFDVKD. The CDR3 sequence is CATSVSGRAGGNEQFF. Here the CDR3 DNA reads TGTGCCACCAGTGTTAGCGGGAGGGCCGGTGGCAATGAGCAGTTCTTC.

V and J are TRBV15 and TRBJ2-5; D is possibly TRBD1 (5 bases). V was trimmed by 3 bases and J by 3 bases, leaving 8 bases between them. The CDR3 extends over 13 amino acids. Germline values: CDR1 LNHNV, CDR2 YYDKDF (reference sequence). The CDR3 spells CATSRVTEETQYF. CDR3 coding DNA: TGTGCCACCAGCAGGGTGACAGAAGAGACCCAGTACTTC.

The gene calls are TRBV5-1 and TRBJ2-5, with D maybe TRBD1 (5 bases). Germline CDR1 SGHRS, CDR2 YFSETQ. Trimming pared 0 bases from V and 5 bases from J, leaving 11 bases between. The CDR3 sequence is 14 residues long. The CDR3 sequence: CASSLGQIGETQYF. CDR3 sequence (DNA): TGCGCCAGCAGCTTGGGACAGATAGGGGAGACCCAGTACTTC.

The rearrangement joins TRBV24-1 to TRBJ2-5, with TRBD2 identical over 10 bases. CDR3 length: 14 amino acids. Germline CDR1 reads KGHDR; CDR2 reads SFDVKD. V was clipped by 9 bases and J by 1 base; unmatched bases: 4. The CDR3 here is CATSSGGLQETQYF. Here the CDR3 DNA reads TGTGCCACCTCTAGCGGGGGCCTCCAAGAGACCCAGTACTTC.

This clonotype was counted ten times or more. The rearrangement uses TRBV7-9 and TRBJ2-1; D remains ambiguous. Per the germline V gene, CDR1 is SEHNR and CDR2 is FQNEAQ (reference sequence). Trimming removed 1 base at V and 0 bases at J, with 7 bases between. The CDR3 runs to 15 residues. DNA for the CDR3: TGTGCCAGCAGCTTAGGCGCTTTCTCCTACAATGAGCAGTTCTTC. It specifies CASSLGAFSYNEQFF.

J is TRBJ2-7 and V is TRBV20-1; TRBD2 agrees at 8 bases. J gave up 4 bases and V 6 bases, and 8 bases lay outside the gene matches. Germline assignment: CDR1 DFQATT and CDR2 SNEGSKA (reference sequence). This CDR3 comprises 13 residues. The CDR3 DNA follows: TGCAGTGCCGTAGCGGGATTGTTTTACGAGCAGTACTTC. Translated, it gives CSAVAGLFYEQYF.

This clonotype appeared many times. This sequence joins TRBV25-1 and TRBJ2-6; 7 nucleotides line up with TRBD2. This CDR3 has 19 amino acids. With V trimmed by 1 base and J by 2 bases, 11 bases remained unmatched. The germline V gene encodes CDR1 MGHDK and CDR2 SYGVNS. The CDR3 coding sequence is TGTGCCAGCAGTGAATCCGGAGCGGGATCGCTGACTGGGGCCAACGTCCTGACTTTC. Translated: CASSESGAGSLTGANVLTF.

This clonotype was observed a few times. The gene calls are TRBV7-8 and TRBJ2-7; 8 bases fit TRBD2. CDR3 length equals 17 residues. Losses at the gene ends were 1 base for V and 5 bases for J; bases not matched to a gene: 13. Germline loops: CDR1 SGHVS, CDR2 FQNEAQ. This CDR3 reads CASSLVGLLGLGHEQYF. CDR3 DNA sequence: TGTGCCAGCAGCTTAGTAGGGTTGTTGGGACTAGGCCACGAGCAGTACTTC.

The gene calls are TRBV20-1 and TRBJ1-5; D uncertain. V gave up 3 bases and J gave up 1 base, with 13 bases separating them. The germline CDR1 and CDR2 sequences are DFQATT and SNEGSKA (reference sequence). The CDR3 is 15 residues long. The CDR3: CSASPGQASNQPQHF. The CDR3 region has the DNA TGCAGTGCTAGCCCCGGGCAGGCAAGCAATCAGCCCCAGCATTTT.

This clonotype was counted between two and nine times. CDR3 protein: CASSERDRGTDTQYF. In nucleotides, the CDR3 is TGCGCCAGCAGTGAGCGGGACAGGGGGACAGATACGCAGTATTTT. The chain couples TRBV10-2 to TRBJ2-3, with TRBD1 identical over 11 bases. Germline V gene data show CDR1 as WSHSY and CDR2 as SAAADI. V lost 2 bases, J lost 3 bases, and 1 base stayed unmatched. The CDR3 contains 15 residues.